This TCR delta chain derives from a study of Vγ9Vδ2 T cells in congenital toxoplasmosis (dated by TCRdb to about 2021). Describing the broader study: To diagnose congenital toxoplasmosis, IgG, IgM and IgA serology, Western blot and an in-house interferon-gamma release assay were used. This study compared the CDR3 repertoires of the gamma and delta chains in sorted blood gammadelta T cells from congenitally T. gondii-infected infants versus uninfected infants. Repertoire sequencing was done on samples from infants at 2 months after birth and at 1 year of age. TCR sequencing covered 5 or 6 infected and over 9 uninfected infants at 2 months, plus 3 infected and 4 uninfected infants at 1 year.

cDNA was generated in one tube by template-switch reverse transcription with TRGC- and TRDC-specific primers, using SuperScript II. The TRGC primer was designed to bind both the TRGC1 and TRGC2 constant genes. TRG and TRD amplification used the KAPA Real-Time Library Amplification Kit, with AMPure XP bead purification between steps. Index PCR with the Nextera XT Index Kit was used to attach Illumina sequencing adapters. TRG and TRD amplicons were sequenced on an Illumina MiSeq with the V2 300 kit, giving 150 bp paired-end reads. For the original study's pipeline: Before any further analysis, FastQC version 0.11.8 was used to assess read quality. Reads were aligned against the TRG or TRD reference genes from GenBank, and CDR3 sequences were constructed using MiXCR version 3.0.3. Default MiXCR settings were used, apart from assembling TRDD gene segments from 3 instead of 5 consecutive nucleotides. N additions, CDR3 length, J segment length and clonotype sharing between samples were all calculated using VDJtools version 1.2.1. CDR3 sequences that were out of frame or contained stop codons were left out of the analysis. The overlap of infant repertoires with previously published Vgamma9Vdelta2 repertoires from fetal, cord blood and adult blood was compared. TCRdb reprocessed the public reads with the caller CATT; rows with the same DNA were merged afterwards. The V and J calls come from TCRdb's annotation, not from the publication. The table for this sample lists 930 or so delta-chain clones; 15% to 20% of them were counted only once. The ten largest clones capture roughly 10% of the sample.

The full study reports these points: Compared with uninfected infants, infected infants at 2 months appeared to have fewer N additions in their TRGV9 and TRDV2 CDR3s, and this was especially true for TRDV2-TRDJ1 sequences. Two months was the earliest age with enough suitable sample material for TCR repertoire analysis, so newborn repertoires were not sequenced. Repertoire differences between infected and uninfected infants were less clear at 1 year of age than at 2 months. High prevalence of a public TRGV9 clonotype was observed in both infected and uninfected infants. Among approximately 2-month-old infants, germline-encoded fetal-type TRDV2 CDR3 sequences seemed to show up more often in infected than in uninfected infants, which suggests an in utero expansion footprint.

From the cysteine through the phenylalanine, the CDR3 covers 16 amino acids. Only CDR3 DNA is held: 48 bases, read in frame from base 1. Cut back by 3 bases and 1 base, the V and J ends lie 17 bases apart. CDR1 is given as GEAIGNYY and CDR2 as EKD, both from the germline V gene. As concerns this clone: Its antigen remains undetermined. With a far larger clone one base away, a read error is the likely cause.

Mothers of both infected and uninfected infants received the same treatment, using spiramycin and/or pyrimethamine plus sulfadiazine plus folinic acid. All infants, both infected and uninfected, were delivered at term after more than 37 weeks of gestation. Around 0.9 mL of blood was processed into PBMCs by Lymphoprep gradient centrifugation, then cryopreserved in liquid nitrogen and shipped to Belgium. After thawing, the PBMCs were labeled with Zombie NIR viability dye and stained with antibodies against CD3, TCR gammadelta, Vgamma9 and Vdelta2. CD3+ TCRgammadelta+ T cells were sorted on a FACSAria III with a mean purity of around 98%. For each sample, the RNeasy Micro Kit was used to isolate RNA from some 10,000 sorted gammadelta T cells. The infants were born to mothers who were enrolled with primary T. gondii infection during pregnancy. Peripheral blood samples from the infants were taken at an outpatient microbiology and virology center in Pavia, Italy.

This clonotype originated in a child under 10 years old born to a mother with Toxoplasma gondii infection during pregnancy, either congenitally infected or uninfected (not recorded which). Rearrangement joined TRDV2 to TRDJ1, with no reliable assignment of the D segment. Since TCRdb gives no J gene, matching the DNA to germline was used here to assign it. The material sequenced was gamma-delta T cells from blood. The CDR3 corresponds to CACDYRLWATTDKLIF. The sequenced DNA is TGTGCCTGTGACTATAGACTGTGGGCTACCACCGATAAACTCATCTTT.